The next 26 T cell receptor beta chains were all read from a single sample in a study of blood T cell repertoires in COVID-19. Clones were read by immunoSEQ multiplex PCR, and TCRdb kept only the in-frame ones, dropping some. This sample yields about 200,000 clones, of which 80% to 90% are seen a single time; 5.1% belongs to the top ten. The sequencing sample was made of peripheral blood. The receptors derive from a woman in her 70s with active or convalescent COVID-19.

The CDR3 DNA sequence: TGTGCCAGCAGTCTACAGAATCAGCCCCAGCATTTT. Its translation is CASSLQNQPQHF. The chain has TRBV28 and TRBJ1-5; D gene ambiguous. This CDR3 region has 12 residues. The germline V and J ends were trimmed by 5 bases and 4 bases, with 6 bases remaining between them. Germline CDR1 reads MDHEN; CDR2 reads SYDVKM.

The CDR3 DNA reads TGTGCCAGCAGCTTGACAGGGGCGAACACTGAAGCTTTCTTT. Protein: CASSLTGANTEAFF. V usage is TRBV5-6 and J usage is TRBJ1-1, with 7 nucleotides matching TRBD1. This CDR3 is built from 14 residues. Unmatched junction bases numbered 1, after V lost 1 base and J lost 1 base. The germline V gene encodes CDR1 SGHDT and CDR2 YYEEEE.

This rearrangement joins TRBV18 to TRBJ1-4; TRBD1 matches 8 bases. The germline gives CDR1 KGHSH, CDR2 LQKENI. This CDR3 has 14 amino acids. With V trimmed by 4 bases and J by 5 bases, 3 bases remained unmatched. CDR3 sequence: CASSRNRGNEKLFF. CDR3 nucleotides: TGTGCCAGCTCACGAAACAGGGGGAATGAAAAACTGTTTTTT.

The J gene is TRBJ1-2, the V gene TRBV2, with TRBD1 matching 11 bases. V dropped 8 bases and J dropped 3; count of bases not matched to a gene: 5. Per germline, CDR1 SNHLY and CDR2 FYNNEI. The CDR3 runs to 14 residues. This CDR3 is CASWTGGAHYGYTF. The CDR3 bases are TGTGCCAGCTGGACAGGGGGCGCCCACTATGGCTACACCTTC. Using reference TRBV2 and TRBJ1-2 for the parts outside the CDR3, the full variable domain is EPEVTQTPSHQVTQMGQEVILRCVPISNHLYFYWYRQILGQKVEFLVSFYNNEISEKSEIFDDQFSVERPDGSNFTLKIRSTKLEDSAMYFCASWTGGAHYGYTFGSGTRLTVV.

The chain is built from TRBV19 and TRBJ1-2; 7 nucleotides line up with TRBD1. Germline lookup yields CDR1 LNHDA and CDR2 SQIVND (reference sequence). The CDR3 consists of 14 residues. Trimming took 9 bases from V and 5 from J; bases not matched to a gene: 12. This chain's CDR3 is CASCLRQGGYGYTF. CDR3 DNA sequence: TGTGCCAGCTGTTTACGACAGGGCGGGTATGGCTACACCTTC.

The rearrangement joins TRBV6-4 to TRBJ1-1; possible D gene TRBD1, 5 bases. Trimming left V 4 bases short and J 1 base short, with 7 bases between. The CDR3 length is 13 residues. Germline CDR1 is MRHNA and CDR2 is SNTAGT. The CDR3 coding sequence is TGTGCCAGCAGTGTCGACAGGAACACTGAAGCTTTCTTT. This codes for CASSVDRNTEAFF.

This chain connects TRBV21-1 to TRBJ2-2; the table names TRBD2, a call not compared with the DNA. TRBV21-1 is a known pseudogene. This CDR3 contains 19 residues. Here the CDR3 DNA reads TGTGCCAGCAGCAAAGTGAGCGGACTAGCGGGAGGTAATATCGGGGAGCTGTTTTTT. Translation: CASSKVSGLAGGNIGELFF.

This clone was detected only a few times. J is TRBJ2-1 and V is TRBV6-5; 7 nucleotides agree with TRBD1. Unmatched junction bases numbered 7, after V lost 4 bases and J lost 4 bases. Germline V gene data show CDR1 as MNHEY and CDR2 as SVGAGI. The CDR3 totals 15 residues. The CDR3 region has the DNA TGTGCCAGCAGTTTGACAGGGATGAATTACAATGAGCAGTTCTTC. Translated, it gives CASSLTGMNYNEQFF.

This chain links TRBV6-1 with TRBJ1-5; D remains unclear. V was shortened by 4 bases and J by 0 bases, with 13 bases between the two germline ends. This CDR3 comprises 16 residues. CDR1 is MNHNS, CDR2 SASEGT, per germline. The CDR3: CASSGRGQNSNQPQHF. The CDR3 DNA follows: TGTGCCAGCAGTGGTCGAGGGCAGAATAGCAATCAGCCCCAGCATTTT.

This chain uses TRBV19 with TRBJ2-7; tentatively, D is TRBD2 (6 bases). V was cut by 6 bases and J by 0 bases, with 15 bases left in between. Germline CDR1 and CDR2: LNHDA and SQIVND (reference sequence). The CDR3 length is 15 residues. Here the CDR3 DNA reads TGTGCCAGTAGACTGAGCGGGTCCAGCTCCTACGAGCAGTACTTC. Protein: CASRLSGSSSYEQYF.

This clone has a single count. The rearrangement uses TRBV2 and TRBJ2-5; 8 bases match TRBD1. CDR3 size: 15 residues. The V segment lost 2 bases and the J segment 5 bases; nucleotides outside the gene matches: 7. The germline V gene encodes CDR1 SNHLY and CDR2 FYNNEI. Written as DNA, the CDR3 is TGTGCCAGCAGTGAATGGGCCACAGGGGGGGAGACCCAGTACTTC. This translates into CASSEWATGGETQYF. Supplemented by reference TRBV2 and TRBJ2-5, the full variable domain reads EPEVTQTPSHQVTQMGQEVILRCVPISNHLYFYWYRQILGQKVEFLVSFYNNEISEKSEIFDDQFSVERPDGSNFTLKIRSTKLEDSAMYFCASSEWATGGETQYFGPGTRLLVL.

The CDR3: CASSILGTSGSGETQYF. The CDR3 region has the DNA TGTGCCAGTAGTATTCTGGGGACTAGCGGGAGTGGAGAGACCCAGTACTTC. The chain is built from TRBV19 and TRBJ2-5, with 14 bases lining up with TRBD2. The V segment lost 3 bases and the J segment 4 bases; nucleotides outside the gene matches: 7. CDR3 length equals 17 residues. Germline loops: CDR1 LNHDA, CDR2 SQIVND (reference sequence).

V and J are TRBV5-1 and TRBJ1-2; 7 nucleotides match TRBD1. The CDR3 extends over 15 amino acids. Trimming removed 4 bases from V and 4 bases from J; junction bases left unmatched: 10. Germline V lookup: CDR1 SGHRS, CDR2 YFSETQ. CDR3 sequence: CASSKGQADLYGYTF. CDR3 in DNA: TGCGCCAGCAGCAAAGGACAGGCGGACCTCTATGGCTACACCTTC.

The chain recombines TRBV6-5 with TRBJ2-7; TRBD2 aligns across 11 bases. The CDR3 contains 15 residues. Germline V gene sequence: CDR1 MNHEY, CDR2 SVGAGI. Here the CDR3 reads CAEPLPGLAAYEQYF. CDR3 coding DNA: TGTGCAGAGCCCCTTCCGGGACTAGCGGCCTACGAGCAGTACTTC.

This sequence joins TRBV6-1 and TRBJ1-1; D ambiguous. Germline-derived CDR1 and CDR2 are MNHNS and SASEGT. The germline V and J ends were trimmed by 3 bases and 2 bases, with 7 bases remaining between them. The CDR3 runs 13 residues. CDR3 DNA: TGTGCCAGCAGTGAGGGCAGTAACACTGAAGCTTTCTTT. Its protein is CASSEGSNTEAFF.

V gene TRBV27 combines with J gene TRBJ2-2; unclear D gene. V was pared by 6 bases and J by 4 bases, with 3 bases between. The V gene's germline CDR1 is MNHEY and CDR2 SMNVEV (reference sequence). The CDR3 length is 11 residues. The CDR3 sequence: CASRRTGELFF. CDR3 nucleotide sequence: TGTGCCAGCAGGCGCACCGGGGAGCTGTTTTTT.

This clone has more than one count but fewer than ten. This chain uses TRBV15 with TRBJ1-4; 7 positions agree with TRBD1. Germline CDR1 and CDR2: LNHNV and YYDKDF (reference sequence). The CDR3 totals 17 residues. Trimming removed 1 base from V and 5 bases from J; junction bases left unmatched: 10. The CDR3 sequence is CATSRAGTVRSNEKLFF. The CDR3 bases are TGTGCCACCAGCAGAGCGGGGACAGTCAGAAGCAATGAAAAACTGTTTTTT.

The chain uses TRBV4-1 and TRBJ1-1; 7 bases match TRBD1. The CDR3 contains 15 residues. The germline V gene encodes CDR1 MGHRA and CDR2 YSYEKL. Trimming took 0 bases from V and 8 from J; bases not matched to a gene: 9. This chain's CDR3 is CASSQDRAGTDEAFF. The CDR3 region has the DNA TGCGCCAGCAGCCAAGATCGGGCCGGGACAGACGAAGCTTTCTTT.

The chain recombines TRBV19 with TRBJ1-5; D remains ambiguous. This CDR3 comprises 12 residues. Germline assignment: CDR1 LNHDA and CDR2 SQIVND (reference sequence). The germline V and J ends were trimmed by 7 bases and 7 bases, with 11 bases remaining between them. Written as DNA, the CDR3 is TGTGCCAGTACCATCGGTTACCAGCCCCAGCATTTT. Protein sequence: CASTIGYQPQHF. Full variable domain (remainder filled in from reference TRBV19 and TRBJ1-5): DGGITQSPKYLFRKEGQNVTLSCEQNLNHDAMYWYRQDPGQGLRLIYYSQIVNDFQKGDIAEGYSVSREKKESFPLTVTSAQKNPTAFYLCASTIGYQPQHFGDGTRLSIL.

V gene TRBV6-6 combines with J gene TRBJ1-2; TRBD1 agrees at 7 bases. V gave up 0 bases and J gave up 2 bases; unmatched junction bases: 0. CDR3 size: 14 residues. Germline CDR1 and CDR2: MNHNY and SVGAGI (reference sequence). The CDR3 is CASSYSGQNYGYTF. CDR3 nucleotide sequence: TGTGCCAGCAGTTACTCGGGACAGAACTATGGCTACACCTTC.

V is TRBV7-9 and J is TRBJ1-2, with a possible D match to TRBD1 (6 bases). V was shortened by 5 bases and J by 7 bases, with 20 bases between the two germline ends. Germline CDR1 reads SEHNR; CDR2 reads FQNEAQ (reference sequence). The CDR3 length is 15 residues. For the CDR3, the DNA is TGTGCCAGCAGCCAGGCCGGGACACCTAAAACTGGCTACACCTTC. It translates to CASSQAGTPKTGYTF.

The gene calls are TRBV3-1 (or the pseudogene TRBV3-2) and TRBJ2-5; perhaps TRBD2 as D (7 bases). The CDR3 spans 14 residues. CDR1 is LGHDT, CDR2 YNNKEL, per germline (reference sequence). The V and J ends lost 4 bases and 5 bases respectively, with 14 bases between them. The CDR3 sequence is CASSRYREGETQYF. In nucleotides, the CDR3 is TGTGCCAGCAGCCGCTACAGGGAGGGGGAGACCCAGTACTTC.

The chain joins TRBV7-2 to TRBJ2-7, with 8 bases that match TRBD2. CDR3 length: 14 residues. Germline V gene sequence: CDR1 SGHTA, CDR2 FQGNSA. The V segment lost 4 bases and the J segment 2 bases; nucleotides outside the gene matches: 4. Here the CDR3 reads CASSSTGLAYEQYF. CDR3 bases: TGTGCCAGCAGCTCTACGGGACTAGCCTACGAGCAGTACTTC.

The rearrangement links TRBV5-1 to TRBJ2-7; TRBD1 matches 9 bases. Germline loops: CDR1 SGHRS, CDR2 YFSETQ. J lost 3 bases, V lost 2 bases, and 6 bases had no gene match. The CDR3 runs to 15 residues. CDR3 bases: TGCGCCAGCAGCTTAGGGGACAGGGTAAACTACGAGCAGTACTTC. Its translation: CASSLGDRVNYEQYF.

The CDR3 DNA reads as TGTGCCAGCAGCGGCCGAGTCTCTGGAAACACCATATATTTT. This translates into CASSGRVSGNTIYF. The gene calls are TRBV9 and TRBJ1-3; no reliable D call. The length of the CDR3 is 14 residues. Germline-derived CDR1 and CDR2 are SGDLS and YYNGEE. The ends were cut back, 3 bases at V and 0 bases at J, with 7 bases in the middle.

The V call is TRBV5-4, the J call TRBJ1-1, with 7 bases matching TRBD1. The CDR3 loop spans 15 amino acids. Germline lookup yields CDR1 SGHNT and CDR2 YYREEE (reference sequence). V lost 4 bases, J lost 0 bases, and 6 bases stayed unmatched. CDR3 sequence (DNA): TGTGCCAGCAGCATCCGGGGACAGATGAACACTGAAGCTTTCTTT. Its protein product is CASSIRGQMNTEAFF.